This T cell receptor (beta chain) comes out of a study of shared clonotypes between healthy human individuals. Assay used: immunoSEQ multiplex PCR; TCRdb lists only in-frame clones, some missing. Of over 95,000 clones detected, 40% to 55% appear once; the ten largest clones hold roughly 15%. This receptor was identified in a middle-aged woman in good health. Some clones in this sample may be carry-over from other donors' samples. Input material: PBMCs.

DNA for the CDR3: TGTGCCGGCTACGACAGGGGGAATGAAAAACTGTTTTTT. Encoded protein: CAGYDRGNEKLFF. The rearrangement joins TRBV28 to TRBJ1-4; TRBD1 matches at 9 bases. Germline V gene lookup returns CDR1 MDHEN and CDR2 SYDVKM. With 11 bases clipped from V and 5 bases from J, the junction kept 6 bases outside the gene matches. This CDR3 region has 13 residues.